A selection of T cell receptor beta chains follows, all from one sample in a study of technical replicates of blood from four donors. TCRdb's table, derived via immunoSEQ multiplex PCR, lists solely in-frame clones and lacks some. The sample lists about 97,000 clones, over 95% occurring once. Material for sequencing was T cells isolated from PBMCs. The receptors shown here come from a human donor in good health. CDR3s include the opening cysteine and the closing phenylalanine or tryptophan. Each record gives: V gene, clone size, J gene, CDR3 length, CDR3 protein. Some rows have no size entry. The others give once, few or many, or a class for an expanded clone.

TRBV7-9	-	TRBJ1-6	13	CASTWGEGSPLHF
TRBV5-6	-	TRBJ2-7	18	CASSLRAGFMGIPYEQYF
TRBV29-1	-	TRBJ2-3	14	CSVVAGGAGDTQYF
TRBV5-4	-	TRBJ2-5	16	CASSPGQGVSVETQYF
TRBV30	few	TRBJ1-1	16	CAWSEIPGQGATEAFF
TRBV6-5	-	TRBJ1-1	13	CASSFQGNTEAFF
TRBV30	-	TRBJ1-4	14	CAWRTGQDMEKLFF
TRBV19	-	TRBJ1-2	12	CASNERTYGYTF
TRBV29-1	-	TRBJ2-7	15	CSVGSSVGGSYEQYF
TRBV4-1	-	TRBJ2-1	14	CASSQRTGIREQFF
TRBV29-1	-	TRBJ1-2	12	CSVDGNNYGYTF
TRBV14	-	TRBJ2-5	15	CASSQDRGLWETQYF
TRBV5-1	-	TRBJ2-1	16	CASSLRLGVPYNEQFF
TRBV2	-	TRBJ2-2	15	CASANSVANTGELFF
TRBV5-5	once	TRBJ1-5	15	CASSLGGQGGQPQHF
TRBV9	-	TRBJ1-2	15	CASSVDGQNHYGYTF
TRBV27	-	TRBJ2-7	12	CASSSETYEQYF
TRBV19	-	TRBJ2-2	13	CASSQHITGELFF
TRBV14	-	TRBJ2-5	15	CASSAGQGAVWTQYF
TRBV7-8	-	TRBJ2-3	15	CASSLGAGVADTQYF
TRBV28	-	TRBJ1-1	16	CASSSPGTTMNTEAFF
TRBV19	-	TRBJ1-6	13	CASSISINSPLHF
TRBV5-1	-	TRBJ1-3	16	CASSLVASGSGNTIYF
TRBV6-5	-	TRBJ2-3	14	CASRTGLATDTQYF
TRBV28	-	TRBJ2-1	15	CASSLQDRDCGEQFF
TRBV6-6	once	TRBJ1-2	14	CASSRKDRQNGYTF
TRBV4-1	-	TRBJ2-2	16	CASSQVTQGNTGELFF
TRBV27	-	TRBJ2-3	17	CASKLNRGALSTDTQYF
TRBV2	once	TRBJ1-2	15	CASRNQDRGNYGYTF
TRBV2	-	TRBJ1-2	13	CATRQGSSYGYTF
TRBV5-1	once	-	15	CASSLEAGFDYEQYF
TRBV2	-	TRBJ1-5	14	CASSDDRGNQPQHF
TRBV11-2	few	TRBJ1-5	13	CASSLAPNQPQHF